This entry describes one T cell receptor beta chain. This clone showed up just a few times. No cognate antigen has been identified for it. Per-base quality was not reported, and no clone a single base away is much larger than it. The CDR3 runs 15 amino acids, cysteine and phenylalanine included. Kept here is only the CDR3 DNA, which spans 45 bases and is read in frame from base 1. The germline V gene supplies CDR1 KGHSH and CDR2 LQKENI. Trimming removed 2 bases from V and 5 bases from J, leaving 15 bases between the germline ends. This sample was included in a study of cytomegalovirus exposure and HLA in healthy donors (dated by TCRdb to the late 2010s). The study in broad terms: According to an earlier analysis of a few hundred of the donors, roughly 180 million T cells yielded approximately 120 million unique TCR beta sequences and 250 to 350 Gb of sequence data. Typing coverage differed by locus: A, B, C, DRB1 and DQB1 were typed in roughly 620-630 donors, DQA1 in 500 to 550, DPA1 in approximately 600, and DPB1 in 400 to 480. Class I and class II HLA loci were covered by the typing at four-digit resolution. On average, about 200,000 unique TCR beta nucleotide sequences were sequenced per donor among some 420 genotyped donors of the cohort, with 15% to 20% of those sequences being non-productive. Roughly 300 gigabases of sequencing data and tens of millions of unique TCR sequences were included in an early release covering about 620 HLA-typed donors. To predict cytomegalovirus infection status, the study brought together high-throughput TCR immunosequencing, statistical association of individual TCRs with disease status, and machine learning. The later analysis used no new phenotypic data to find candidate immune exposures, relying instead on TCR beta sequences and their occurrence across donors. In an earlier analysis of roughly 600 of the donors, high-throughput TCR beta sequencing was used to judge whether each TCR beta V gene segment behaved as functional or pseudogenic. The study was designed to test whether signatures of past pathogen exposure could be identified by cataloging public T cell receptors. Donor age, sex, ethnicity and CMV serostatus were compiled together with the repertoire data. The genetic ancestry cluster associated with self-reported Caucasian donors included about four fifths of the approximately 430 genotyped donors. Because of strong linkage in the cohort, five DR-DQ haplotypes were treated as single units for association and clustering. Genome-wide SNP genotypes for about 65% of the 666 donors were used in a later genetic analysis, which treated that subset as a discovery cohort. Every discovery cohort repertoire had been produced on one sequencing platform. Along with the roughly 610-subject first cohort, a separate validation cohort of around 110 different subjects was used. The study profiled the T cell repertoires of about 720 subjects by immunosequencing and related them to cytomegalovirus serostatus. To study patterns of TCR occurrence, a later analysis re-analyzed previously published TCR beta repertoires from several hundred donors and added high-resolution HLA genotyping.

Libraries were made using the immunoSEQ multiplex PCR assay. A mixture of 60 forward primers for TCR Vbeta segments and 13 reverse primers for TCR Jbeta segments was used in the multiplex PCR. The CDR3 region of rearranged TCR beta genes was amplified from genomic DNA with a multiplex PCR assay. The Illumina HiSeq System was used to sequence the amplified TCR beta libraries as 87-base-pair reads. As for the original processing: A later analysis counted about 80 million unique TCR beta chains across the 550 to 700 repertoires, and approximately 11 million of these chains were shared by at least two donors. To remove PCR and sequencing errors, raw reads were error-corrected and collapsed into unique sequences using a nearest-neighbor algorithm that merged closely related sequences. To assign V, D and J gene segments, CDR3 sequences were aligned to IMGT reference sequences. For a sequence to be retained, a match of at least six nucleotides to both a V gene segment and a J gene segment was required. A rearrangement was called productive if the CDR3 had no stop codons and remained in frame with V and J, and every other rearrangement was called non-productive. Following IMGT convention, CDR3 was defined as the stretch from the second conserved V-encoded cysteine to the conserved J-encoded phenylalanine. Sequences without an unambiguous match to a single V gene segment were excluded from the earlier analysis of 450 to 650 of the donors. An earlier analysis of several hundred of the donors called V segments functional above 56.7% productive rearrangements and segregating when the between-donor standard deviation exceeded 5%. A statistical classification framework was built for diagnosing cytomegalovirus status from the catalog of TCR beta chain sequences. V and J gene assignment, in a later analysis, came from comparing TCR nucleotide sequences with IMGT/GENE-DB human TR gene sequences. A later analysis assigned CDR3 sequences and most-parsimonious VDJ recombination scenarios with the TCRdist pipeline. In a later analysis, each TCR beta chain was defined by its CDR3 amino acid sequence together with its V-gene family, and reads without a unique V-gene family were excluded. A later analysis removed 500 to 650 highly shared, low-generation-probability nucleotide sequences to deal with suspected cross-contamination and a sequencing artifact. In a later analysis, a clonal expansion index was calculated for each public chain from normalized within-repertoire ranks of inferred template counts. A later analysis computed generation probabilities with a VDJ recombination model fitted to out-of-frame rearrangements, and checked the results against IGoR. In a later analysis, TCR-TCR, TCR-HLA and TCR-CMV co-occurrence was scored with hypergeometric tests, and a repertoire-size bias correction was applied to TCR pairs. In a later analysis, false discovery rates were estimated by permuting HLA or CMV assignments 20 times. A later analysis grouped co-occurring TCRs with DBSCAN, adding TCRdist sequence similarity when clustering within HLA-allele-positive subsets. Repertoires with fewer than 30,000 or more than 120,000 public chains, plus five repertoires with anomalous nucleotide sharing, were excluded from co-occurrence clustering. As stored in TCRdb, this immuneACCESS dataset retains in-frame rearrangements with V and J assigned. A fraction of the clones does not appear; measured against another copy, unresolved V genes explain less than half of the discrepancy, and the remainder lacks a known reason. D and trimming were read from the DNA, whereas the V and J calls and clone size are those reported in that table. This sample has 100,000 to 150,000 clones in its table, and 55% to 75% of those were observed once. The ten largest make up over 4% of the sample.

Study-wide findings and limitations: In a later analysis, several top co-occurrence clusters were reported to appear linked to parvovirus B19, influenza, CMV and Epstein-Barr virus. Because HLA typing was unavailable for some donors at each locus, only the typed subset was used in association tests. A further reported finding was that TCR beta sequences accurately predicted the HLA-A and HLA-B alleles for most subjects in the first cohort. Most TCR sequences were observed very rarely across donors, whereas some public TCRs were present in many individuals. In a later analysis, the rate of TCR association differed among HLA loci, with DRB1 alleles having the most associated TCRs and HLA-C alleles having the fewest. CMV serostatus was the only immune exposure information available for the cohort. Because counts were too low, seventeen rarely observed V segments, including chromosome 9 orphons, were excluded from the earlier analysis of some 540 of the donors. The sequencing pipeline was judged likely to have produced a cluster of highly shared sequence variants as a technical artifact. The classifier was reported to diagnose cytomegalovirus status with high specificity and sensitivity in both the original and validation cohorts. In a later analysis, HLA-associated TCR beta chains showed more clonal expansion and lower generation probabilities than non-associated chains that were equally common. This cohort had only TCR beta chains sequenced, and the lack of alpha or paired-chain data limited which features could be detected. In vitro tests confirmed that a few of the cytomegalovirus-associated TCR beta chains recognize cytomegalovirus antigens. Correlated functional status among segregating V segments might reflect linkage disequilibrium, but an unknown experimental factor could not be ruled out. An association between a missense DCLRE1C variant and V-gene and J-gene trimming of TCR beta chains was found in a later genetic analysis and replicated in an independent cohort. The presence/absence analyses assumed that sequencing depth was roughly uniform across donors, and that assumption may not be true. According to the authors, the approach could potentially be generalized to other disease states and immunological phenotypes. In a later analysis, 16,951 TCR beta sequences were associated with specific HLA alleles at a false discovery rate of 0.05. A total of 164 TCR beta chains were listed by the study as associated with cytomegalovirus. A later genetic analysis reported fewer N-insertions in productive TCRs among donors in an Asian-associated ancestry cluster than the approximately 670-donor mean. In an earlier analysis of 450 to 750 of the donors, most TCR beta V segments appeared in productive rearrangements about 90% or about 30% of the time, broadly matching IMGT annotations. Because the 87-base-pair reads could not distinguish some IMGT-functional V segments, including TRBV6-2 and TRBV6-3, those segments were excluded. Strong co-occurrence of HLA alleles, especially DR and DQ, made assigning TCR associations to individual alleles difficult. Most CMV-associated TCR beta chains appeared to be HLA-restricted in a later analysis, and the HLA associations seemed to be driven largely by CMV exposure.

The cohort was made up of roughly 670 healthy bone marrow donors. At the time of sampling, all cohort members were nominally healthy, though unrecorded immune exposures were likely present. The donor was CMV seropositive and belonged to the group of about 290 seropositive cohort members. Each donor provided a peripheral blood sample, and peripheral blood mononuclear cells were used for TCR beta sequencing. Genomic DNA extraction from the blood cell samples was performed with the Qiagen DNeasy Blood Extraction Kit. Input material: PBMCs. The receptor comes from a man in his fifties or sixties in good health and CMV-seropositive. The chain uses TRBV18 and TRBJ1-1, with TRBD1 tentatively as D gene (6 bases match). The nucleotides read TGTGCCAGCTCACCATTGGACAGCGGGGGGACTGAAGCTTTCTTT. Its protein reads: CASSPLDSGGTEAFF.